This T cell receptor beta chain was documented in a study of metastatic and nonmetastatic thyroid tumors. As for the study in general: Repertoires from malignant and benign thyroid patients were compared across blood and tumor or nodule tissue.

CDR1 is SGDLS and CDR2 is YYNGEE in the germline V gene. Trimming shortened V by 0 bases and J by 0 bases, and 19 bases separated the two germline ends. The CDR3 covers 19 residues. On this clone itself: What it recognizes is unknown.

Broader study findings: Compared with benign nodules, malignant thyroid tumors were reported to have significantly higher TCR beta diversity in both blood and tumor.

In the source study's methods: The study took CDR3 differences across clinicopathological groups and made a distant-metastasis classifier for papillary thyroid cancer from them. TCRdb recomputed clones from the PCR reads via MiXCR. V and J calls and clone size were set by TCRdb, not the authors. The table records roughly 20,000 clones, roughly a third of them present only once. Every patient was untreated before thyroid surgery. Sequences were obtained from tumor tissue. The origin of this receptor is a female donor with papillary thyroid cancer or a benign thyroid nodule (not recorded which). Some clones in this sample may be carry-over from other donors' samples. This chain uses TRBV9 with TRBJ1-3, with D uncertain. This CDR3 is CASSVEAVEHLSSGNTIYF. CDR3 nucleotides: TGTGCCAGCAGCGTAGAGGCAGTGGAACACCTGAGCTCTGGAAACACCATATATTTT.